This record covers a single T cell receptor beta chain. Its antigen is not known. This record comes from a study of shared clonotypes between healthy human individuals. There are 14 residues in the CDR3. V lost 0 bases, J lost 0 bases, and 5 bases lay in between. The germline CDR1 and CDR2 sequences are KGHSH and LQKENI. Approximately 30,000 T cell genomes (approximately 0.2 ug DNA) went into each sorted-subset replicate. The table came from immunoSEQ multiplex PCR; TCRdb's copy has only in-frame clones and leaves some out. The table records some 350,000 clones, around 67% of them present only once. CD4+ cells underwent separation, giving CD45RA+ naive and CD45RA-negative memory subsets. Findings of the study overall: The sampled material consisted only of blood, and tissue repertoires are likely to differ. Non-shared clonotypes showed lower generation probabilities than clonotypes common to all four donors.

The sequence came from a man aged 25-45 years in good health. The V and J genes are TRBV18 and TRBJ1-1; D uncertain. The sample comprised memory CD4+ T cells sorted from blood. Subset noted: CD45RA-negative fraction. CDR3 residues: CASSPPSMNTEAFF. In DNA, the CDR3 is TGTGCCAGCTCACCACCGTCCATGAACACTGAAGCTTTCTTT.